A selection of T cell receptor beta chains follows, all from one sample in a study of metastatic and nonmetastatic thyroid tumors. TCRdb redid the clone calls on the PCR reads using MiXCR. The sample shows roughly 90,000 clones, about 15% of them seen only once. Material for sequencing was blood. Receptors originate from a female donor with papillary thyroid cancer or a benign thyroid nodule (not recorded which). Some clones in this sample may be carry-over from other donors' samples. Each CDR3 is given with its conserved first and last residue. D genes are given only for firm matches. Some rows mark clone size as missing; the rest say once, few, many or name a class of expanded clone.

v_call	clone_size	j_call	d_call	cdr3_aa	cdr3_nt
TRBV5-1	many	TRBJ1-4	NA	CASSRDGGVLNEKLFF	TGCGCCAGCAGCCGCGATGGGGGGGTGTTGAATGAAAAACTGTTTTTT
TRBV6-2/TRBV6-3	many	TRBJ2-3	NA	CASSYQGPDTQYF	TGTGCCAGCAGTTACCAGGGACCAGATACGCAGTATTTT
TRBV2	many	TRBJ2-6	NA	CASSEVDSFGASGANVLTF	TGTGCCAGCAGTGAAGTAGATAGCTTTGGGGCCTCTGGGGCCAACGTCCTGACTTTC
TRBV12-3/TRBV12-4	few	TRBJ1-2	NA	CASRTRAGKGVHGYTF	TGTGCCAGCAGAACCCGTGCGGGAAAGGGGGTGCATGGCTACACCTTC
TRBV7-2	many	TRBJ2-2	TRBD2	CASSLRGTSGGVNTGELFF	TGTGCCAGCAGCCTTCGTGGGACTAGCGGGGGGGTGAACACCGGGGAGCTGTTTTTT
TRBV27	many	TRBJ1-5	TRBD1	CASSPKGADRPQHF	TGTGCCAGCAGCCCCAAGGGGGCCGACCGGCCCCAGCATTTT
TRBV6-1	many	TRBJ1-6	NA	CASSREAENSPLHF	TGTGCCAGCAGTAGGGAGGCAGAAAATTCACCCCTCCACTTT
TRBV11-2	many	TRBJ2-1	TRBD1	CASSSDREQTNEQFF	TGTGCCAGCAGCTCCGACAGGGAACAAACTAATGAGCAGTTCTTC
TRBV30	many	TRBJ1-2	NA	CAWRGRGLHF	TGTGCCTGGAGAGGCCGCGGACTTCACTTC
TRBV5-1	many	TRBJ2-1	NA	CASSSQGAVTYNEQFF	TGCGCCAGCAGCTCACAAGGAGCGGTTACCTACAATGAGCAGTTCTTC
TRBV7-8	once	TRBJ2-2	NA	CASRVGFLNTGELFF	TGTGCCAGCAGGGTAGGGTTCTTAAACACCGGGGAGCTGTTTTTT
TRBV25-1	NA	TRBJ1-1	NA	CASRRTSGMTTESFF	TGTGCCAGCAGACGCACTTCAGGGATGACGACTGAATCTTTCTTT
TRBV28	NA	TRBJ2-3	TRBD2	CASSYLLAGSTDTQYF	TGTGCCAGCAGTTATCTACTAGCGGGGAGCACAGATACGCAGTATTTT
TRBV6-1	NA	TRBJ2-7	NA	CANSDRAPGHEQYF	TGTGCCAACAGTGATAGGGCGCCAGGCCACGAGCAGTACTTC
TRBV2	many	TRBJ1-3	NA	CASNKDRGNTIYF	TGTGCCAGCAACAAAGACAGGGGAAACACCATATATTTT
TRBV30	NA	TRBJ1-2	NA	CAWSLPGYLYGYTF	TGTGCCTGGAGTTTACCTGGTTACCTCTATGGCTACACCTTC
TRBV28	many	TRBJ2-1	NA	CASSHTLPDEQFF	TGTGCCAGCAGCCACACTCTACCGGATGAGCAGTTCTTC
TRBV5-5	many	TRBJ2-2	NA	CASSLYGELFF	TGTGCCAGCAGCTTGTACGGGGAGCTGTTTTTT
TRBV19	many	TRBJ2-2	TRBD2	CASSILGLAAAGELFF	TGTGCCAGTAGTATCCTGGGACTAGCGGCGGCCGGGGAGCTGTTTTTT
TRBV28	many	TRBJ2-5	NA	CASSPPWTVGETQYF	TGTGCCAGCAGTCCTCCTTGGACCGTGGGGGAGACCCAGTACTTC
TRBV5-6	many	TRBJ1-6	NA	CASSLEGLYYNSPLHF	TGTGCCAGCAGCTTGGAGGGATTATATTATAATTCACCCCTCCACTTT
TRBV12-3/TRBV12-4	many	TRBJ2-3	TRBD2	CASSPESGGAGTDTQYF	TGTGCCAGCAGTCCTGAAAGCGGGGGGGCCGGTACAGATACGCAGTATTTT
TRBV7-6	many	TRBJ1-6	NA	CASSESPGANSPLHF	TGTGCCAGCAGCGAGTCCCCGGGGGCCAATTCACCCCTCCACTTT
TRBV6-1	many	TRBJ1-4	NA	CASSVGTATNEKLFF	TGTGCCAGCAGTGTGGGGACTGCAACTAATGAAAAACTGTTTTTT
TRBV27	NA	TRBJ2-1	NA	CASSWASRDEQFF	TGTGCCAGCAGTTGGGCTAGCAGGGATGAGCAGTTCTTC
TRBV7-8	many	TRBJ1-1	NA	CASSFGYTEAFF	TGTGCCAGCAGCTTTGGCTACACTGAAGCTTTCTTT
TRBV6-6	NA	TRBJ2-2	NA	CASSYSIRNTGELFF	TGTGCCAGCAGTTACTCGATCAGAAACACCGGGGAGCTGTTTTTT
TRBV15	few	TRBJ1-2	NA	CATSPPSLQSGYTF	TGTGCCACCAGTCCCCCGAGTCTGCAGAGTGGCTACACCTTC
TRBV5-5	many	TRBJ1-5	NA	CASSLGAPGGNQPQHF	TGTGCCAGCAGCTTGGGGGCGCCAGGGGGCAATCAGCCCCAGCATTTT
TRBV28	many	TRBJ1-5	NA	CASRETLREDQPQHF	TGTGCCAGCAGGGAAACTCTCAGAGAGGATCAGCCCCAGCATTTT
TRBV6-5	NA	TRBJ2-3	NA	CASIYSRFQDTQYF	TGTGCCAGCATTTACTCGAGATTTCAAGATACGCAGTATTTT